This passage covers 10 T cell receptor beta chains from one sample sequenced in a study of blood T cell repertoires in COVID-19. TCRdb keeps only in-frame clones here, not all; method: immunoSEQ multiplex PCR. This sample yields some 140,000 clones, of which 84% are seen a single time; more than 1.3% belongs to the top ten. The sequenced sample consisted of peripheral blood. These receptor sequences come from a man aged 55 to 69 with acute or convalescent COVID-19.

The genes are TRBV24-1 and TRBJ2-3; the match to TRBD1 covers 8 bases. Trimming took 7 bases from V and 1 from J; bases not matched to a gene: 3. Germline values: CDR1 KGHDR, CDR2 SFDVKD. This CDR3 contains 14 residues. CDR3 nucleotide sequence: TGTGCCACCAGGGAGACAGGGGGCACAGATACGCAGTATTTT. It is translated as CATRETGGTDTQYF.

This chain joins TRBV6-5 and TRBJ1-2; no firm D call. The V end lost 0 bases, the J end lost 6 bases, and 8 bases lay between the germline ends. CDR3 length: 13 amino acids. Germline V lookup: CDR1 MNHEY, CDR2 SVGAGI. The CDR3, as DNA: TGTGCCAGCAGTTACTCCCTAGTTAATGGCTACACCTTC. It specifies CASSYSLVNGYTF.

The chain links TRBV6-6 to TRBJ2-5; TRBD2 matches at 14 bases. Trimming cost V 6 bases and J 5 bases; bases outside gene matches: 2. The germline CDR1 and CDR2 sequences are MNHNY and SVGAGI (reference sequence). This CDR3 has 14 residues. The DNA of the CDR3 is TGTGCCAGCAGGACTAGCGGGAGGGGCGAGACCCAGTACTTC. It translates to CASRTSGRGETQYF.

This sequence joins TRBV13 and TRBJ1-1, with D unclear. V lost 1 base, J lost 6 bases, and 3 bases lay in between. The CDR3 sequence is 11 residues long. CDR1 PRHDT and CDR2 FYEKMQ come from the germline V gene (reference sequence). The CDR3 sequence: CASSLAAEAFF. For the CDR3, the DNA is TGTGCCAGCAGCTTAGCCGCTGAAGCTTTCTTT.

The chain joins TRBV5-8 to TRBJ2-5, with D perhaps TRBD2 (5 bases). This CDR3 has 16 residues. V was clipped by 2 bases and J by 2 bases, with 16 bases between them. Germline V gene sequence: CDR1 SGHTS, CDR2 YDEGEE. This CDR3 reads CASSFHRGGRQETQYF. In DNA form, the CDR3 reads TGTGCCAGCAGCTTCCACCGAGGAGGACGACAAGAGACCCAGTACTTC.

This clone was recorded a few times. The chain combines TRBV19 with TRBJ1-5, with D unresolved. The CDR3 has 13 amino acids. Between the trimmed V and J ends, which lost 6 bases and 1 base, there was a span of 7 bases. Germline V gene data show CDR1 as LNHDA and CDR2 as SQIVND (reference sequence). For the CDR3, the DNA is TGTGCCAGTAGCCTCACAAGCAATCAGCCCCAGCATTTT. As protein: CASSLTSNQPQHF.

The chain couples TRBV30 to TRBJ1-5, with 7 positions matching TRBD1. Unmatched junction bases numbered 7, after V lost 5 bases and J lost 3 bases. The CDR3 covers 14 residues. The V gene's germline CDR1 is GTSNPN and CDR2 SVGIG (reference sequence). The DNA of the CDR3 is TGTGCCTGGGGTACAGGGGCCAACAATCAGCCCCAGCATTTT. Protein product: CAWGTGANNQPQHF.

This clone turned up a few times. The CDR3, as DNA: TGTGCCTGGAGTGTTAAGGCAGGGGCAGACTATGGCTACACCTTC. This codes for CAWSVKAGADYGYTF. V gene TRBV30 combines with J gene TRBJ1-2, with D perhaps matching TRBD1 (6 bases). Between the trimmed V and J ends, which lost 0 bases and 3 bases, there was a span of 14 bases. The CDR3 spans 15 residues. CDR1 GTSNPN and CDR2 SVGIG come from the germline V gene (reference sequence).

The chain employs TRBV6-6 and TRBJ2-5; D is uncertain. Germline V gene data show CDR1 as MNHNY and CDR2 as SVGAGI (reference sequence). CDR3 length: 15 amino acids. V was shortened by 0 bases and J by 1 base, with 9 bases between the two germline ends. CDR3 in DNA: TGTGCCAGCAGTTACTCGAGAGTAGTCCAAGAGACCCAGTACTTC. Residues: CASSYSRVVQETQYF.

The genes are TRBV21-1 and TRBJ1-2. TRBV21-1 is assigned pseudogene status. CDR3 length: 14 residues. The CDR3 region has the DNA TGTGCCAGCAGCAAACTGGGGGGGGACTATGGCTACACCTTC. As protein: CASSKLGGDYGYTF.